These 25 T cell receptor beta chains originate from one sample sequenced in a study of shared clonotypes between healthy human individuals. The protocol was immunoSEQ multiplex PCR, while the TCRdb copy is restricted to in-frame clones and leaves out a portion. The sample shows about 1 million clones, about 75% of them seen only once. What was sequenced was memory CD4+ T cells sorted from blood. Indicated subset: CD45RA-negative fraction. These receptor sequences come from a man aged 18 to 30 in good health.

The gene calls are TRBV5-4 and TRBJ2-7, with D perhaps matching TRBD1 (7 bases). Germline CDR1 is SGHNT and CDR2 is YYREEE (reference sequence). Trimming left V 3 bases short and J 4 bases short, with 17 bases between. There are 15 residues in the CDR3. The CDR3 sequence is CASSSKSGGLYEQYF. The DNA of the CDR3 is TGTGCCAGCAGCTCAAAATCAGGGGGACTTTACGAGCAGTACTTC.

This clone has just a few counts. Additional DNA sequences in this sample encode the identical CDR3. The chain recombines TRBV18 with TRBJ2-3; possible D gene TRBD1, 6 bases. CDR3 length: 14 residues. Germline V lookup: CDR1 KGHSH, CDR2 LQKENI. The V gene lost 1 base and the J gene lost 1 base, with 6 bases spanning the gap. CDR3 sequence: CASSPQGGTDTQYF. CDR3 bases: TGTGCCAGCTCACCACAGGGGGGCACAGATACGCAGTATTTT.

V gene TRBV10-3 combines with J gene TRBJ1-6; tentative D call: TRBD1 (6 bases). The ends were cut back, 4 bases at V and 9 bases at J, with 16 bases in the middle. Germline V gives CDR1 ENHRY, CDR2 SYGVKD. The CDR3 length is 15 residues. The CDR3 DNA follows: TGTGCCATCAGTGGGGGGGTGGGGGCTGGTTCACCCCTCCACTTT. It translates to CAISGGVGAGSPLHF.

The gene calls are TRBV18 and TRBJ2-1, with D unclear. The CDR3 loop spans 15 amino acids. Germline CDR1 KGHSH, CDR2 LQKENI. V lost 1 base to trimming and J lost 9 bases, with 16 bases between them. The CDR3 nucleotides are TGTGCCAGCTCACCACGGCAGGCAAGTATTGGTGAGCAGTTCTTC. Translated: CASSPRQASIGEQFF.

This rearrangement joins TRBV6-1 to TRBJ1-6, with TRBD1 matching over 7 bases. The germline CDR1 and CDR2 sequences are MNHNS and SASEGT. Germline trimming cut 1 base from V and 6 bases from J; bases unmatched to any gene: 6. The CDR3 spans 16 residues. CDR3 region: CASSEVFTGVNSPLHF. The CDR3, as DNA: TGTGCCAGCAGTGAAGTATTTACAGGGGTTAATTCACCCCTCCACTTT.

This clone has a single count. V gene TRBV6-5 combines with J gene TRBJ2-6; D remains unclear. Germline V gene sequence: CDR1 MNHEY, CDR2 SVGAGI. V lost 5 bases and J 0 bases, leaving 8 bases between the germline ends. The CDR3 contains 15 residues. The CDR3: CASSRGSSGANVLTF. In DNA form, the CDR3 reads TGTGCCAGCAGTAGAGGATCCTCTGGGGCCAACGTCCTGACTTTC.

The J gene is TRBJ1-5, the V gene TRBV9; D uncertain. The germline V and J ends were trimmed by 0 bases and 2 bases, with 6 bases remaining between them. The CDR3 loop spans 14 amino acids. Per the germline V gene, CDR1 is SGDLS and CDR2 is YYNGEE. The CDR3 region is CASSVEGGNQPQHF. The CDR3 DNA reads as TGTGCCAGCAGCGTAGAAGGAGGCAATCAGCCCCAGCATTTT.

J is TRBJ2-3 and V is TRBV10-3; unclear D gene. The V and J ends lost 0 bases and 6 bases respectively, with 7 bases between them. This CDR3 has 13 residues. The germline CDR1 and CDR2 sequences are ENHRY and SYGVKD. CDR3 in DNA: TGTGCCATCAGTGAGTCGAGTGAGGATACGCAGTATTTT. Its translation: CAISESSEDTQYF.

This chain uses TRBV6-5 with TRBJ1-2, with 11 bases lining up with TRBD1. The CDR3 has 14 amino acids. V dropped 6 bases and J dropped 7; count of bases not matched to a gene: 7. Germline values: CDR1 MNHEY, CDR2 SVGAGI. CDR3 DNA: TGTGCCAGCAGACCGGGACAGGGGGTGACTGGCTACACCTTC. The encoded protein is CASRPGQGVTGYTF.

The sample holds one count of this clone. The chain couples TRBV10-3 to TRBJ2-7; 9 positions agree with TRBD1. The CDR3 is 13 amino acids. The V and J ends lost 6 bases and 5 bases, in that order; junction bases with no gene match: 5. Germline V gene sequence: CDR1 ENHRY, CDR2 SYGVKD. CDR3 nucleotide sequence: TGTGCCATCAGCCAGGGACAGGGAGACGAGCAGTACTTC. Translation: CAISQGQGDEQYF.

The chain carries TRBV19 and TRBJ1-2, with D perhaps TRBD1 (5 bases). The CDR3 runs 12 residues. Germline CDR1 reads LNHDA; CDR2 reads SQIVND (reference sequence). Trimming shortened V by 9 bases and J by 2 bases, and 10 bases separated the two germline ends. This chain's CDR3 is CARPTGNYGYTF. The CDR3 nucleotides read TGTGCCAGACCCACAGGAAACTATGGCTACACCTTC.

This clone was found once. The rearrangement links TRBV7-9 to TRBJ2-1; 8 bases map to TRBD1. CDR1 and CDR2 from the germline V gene are SEHNR and FQNEAQ (reference sequence). Trimming took 4 bases from V and 9 from J; bases not matched to a gene: 14. The length of the CDR3 is 16 residues. Here the CDR3 reads CASSWPRDRSVGEQFF. The CDR3 DNA follows: TGTGCCAGCAGCTGGCCCCGGGACAGGAGTGTCGGTGAGCAGTTCTTC. The full variable domain, in which reference TRBV7-9 and TRBJ2-1 provide the parts outside the CDR3, is DTGVSQNPRHKITKRGQNVTFRCDPISEHNRLYWYRQTLGQGPEFLTYFQNEAQLEKSRLLSDRFSAERPKGSFSTLEIQRTEQGDSAMYLCASSWPRDRSVGEQFFGPGTRLTVL.

The chain joins TRBV6-6 to TRBJ1-1, with TRBD1 matching over 7 bases. Trimming took 4 bases from V and 12 from J; bases not matched to a gene: 8. The CDR3 is 12 amino acids. Germline lookup yields CDR1 MNHNY and CDR2 SVGAGI (reference sequence). DNA of the CDR3: TGTGCCAGCAGTTTTACAGGGGCAGGTTCTTTCTTT. Protein sequence: CASSFTGAGSFF.

The V gene is TRBV15, the J gene TRBJ2-1, with a tentative D call TRBD2 (6 bases). The CDR3 spans 15 residues. Trimming stripped 5 bases from V and 2 bases from J, with 13 bases between. Germline V gene lookup returns CDR1 LNHNV and CDR2 YYDKDF (reference sequence). The CDR3 region is CATSGGRGTYNEQFF. DNA of the CDR3: TGTGCCACCAGCGGAGGGAGAGGGACCTACAATGAGCAGTTCTTC.

The genes are TRBV30 and TRBJ1-2; D is unresolved. CDR1 and CDR2 (germline): GTSNPN, SVGIG (reference sequence). The V end lost 1 base, the J end lost 9 bases, and 6 bases lay between the germline ends. The CDR3 sequence is 10 residues long. In DNA form, the CDR3 reads TGTGCCTGGAGTGATAACCGCTACACCTTC. Protein sequence: CAWSDNRYTF.

The V call is TRBV10-3, the J call TRBJ1-6, with D perhaps matching TRBD1 (5 bases). Germline CDR1 is ENHRY and CDR2 is SYGVKD. This CDR3 has 15 residues. V was pared by 3 bases and J by 9 bases, with 15 bases between. The CDR3 nucleotides read TGTGCCATCAGTGAAGGCGGGTCTAGGGGTTCACCCCTCCACTTT. This encodes CAISEGGSRGSPLHF.

The rearrangement links TRBV6-5 to TRBJ1-3, with 9 bases fitting TRBD1. Trimming at V came to 6 bases and at J to 2 bases, leaving 2 bases not matched to a gene. CDR1 MNHEY and CDR2 SVGAGI come from the germline V gene. This CDR3 has 14 residues. CDR3 amino acids: CASSGQGTGNTIYF. The CDR3 region has the DNA TGTGCCAGCAGCGGACAGGGGACTGGAAACACCATATATTTT.

This sequence joins TRBV7-9 and TRBJ2-2; weak D call: TRBD1 (6 bases). The V end was cut by 6 bases, the J end by 4 bases, with 15 bases between. Germline V gene data show CDR1 as SEHNR and CDR2 as FQNEAQ (reference sequence). This CDR3 contains 15 residues. The CDR3 protein is CASRTRGGGTGELFF. In nucleotides, the CDR3 is TGTGCCAGCAGAACCAGGGGTGGGGGCACCGGGGAGCTGTTTTTT.

The rearrangement links TRBV7-2 to TRBJ2-2; 8 nucleotides agree with TRBD2. V lost 3 bases to trimming and J lost 6 bases; unmatched junction nucleotides: 3. This CDR3 is built from 14 residues. CDR1 is SGHTA, CDR2 FQGNSA, per germline. The CDR3 reads CASSFTGGPGELFF. The CDR3, as DNA: TGTGCCAGCAGCTTCACGGGGGGGCCCGGGGAGCTGTTTTTT.

The V call is TRBV4-3, the J call TRBJ2-1; 8 nucleotides match TRBD2. Germline V gene lookup returns CDR1 LGHNA and CDR2 YSLEER. The CDR3 loop spans 20 amino acids. V trimming: 1 base; J trimming: 0 bases; junction bases outside the gene matches: 14. As DNA, the CDR3 is TGCGCCAGCAGCCAAGTAAGGGTAGCGGGATACACATTCTCCTACAATGAGCAGTTCTTC. Its protein product is CASSQVRVAGYTFSYNEQFF.

This sequence joins TRBV6-6 and TRBJ1-3; D not resolved. The ends were cut back, 11 bases at V and 4 bases at J, with 6 bases in the middle. The germline V gene has CDR1 MNHNY and CDR2 SVGAGI (reference sequence). This CDR3 is 10 amino acids long. CDR3 sequence (DNA): TGTGCCTCGGTGGGAAACACCATATATTTT. Its protein product is CASVGNTIYF.

This sequence joins TRBV30 and TRBJ2-1; possibly TRBD1 for D (5 bases). Trimming pared 3 bases from V and 7 bases from J, leaving 13 bases between. CDR3 size: 13 residues. Germline V CDR1 and CDR2: GTSNPN, SVGIG (reference sequence). This CDR3 is CAWSRASVNEQFF. The CDR3 DNA reads TGTGCCTGGAGCAGGGCGTCAGTGAATGAGCAGTTCTTC.

The chain uses TRBV10-3 and TRBJ2-3; D is perhaps TRBD1 (6 bases). The CDR3 is 15 amino acids. Trimming removed 4 bases at V and 4 bases at J, with 15 bases between. CDR1 ENHRY and CDR2 SYGVKD come from the germline V gene. The CDR3 nucleotides are TGTGCCATCAGTGTCGGCAGGGGTCAAGCAGATACGCAGTATTTT. It translates to CAISVGRGQADTQYF.

Comment on this clone: A much more abundant neighbour one base away suggests this may be a read error. In nucleotides, the CDR3 is TGTGCCAGCAGCGGGGGCTCCTACAATGAGCAGTTCTTC. Residues: CASSGGSYNEQFF. The V and J genes are TRBV6-6 and TRBJ2-1; D might be TRBD2 (6 bases). Germline V gives CDR1 MNHNY, CDR2 SVGAGI (reference sequence). V lost 6 bases, J lost 0 bases, and 6 bases lay in between. CDR3 size: 13 residues.

V gene TRBV7-2 combines with J gene TRBJ1-4, with unresolved D. The CDR3 length is 14 residues. The V gene lost 5 bases and the J gene lost 11 bases, with 18 bases spanning the gap. Germline CDR1 reads SGHTA; CDR2 reads FQGNSA. DNA for the CDR3: TGTGCCAGCAGCCCCGATTTTAGCTCCGCCAAACTGTTTTTT. The encoded protein is CASSPDFSSAKLFF.